The 19 T cell receptor beta chains reported below all come from one sample, sequenced in a study of blood T cell repertoires in COVID-19. Method: immunoSEQ multiplex PCR; TCRdb's copy keeps in-frame clones and lacks some. The sample has 200,000 to 300,000 clones; 75% to 90% are singletons. The sequencing input was peripheral blood. These receptors were collected from a woman in her forties who had recovered from COVID-19.

This chain uses TRBV14 with TRBJ2-3; D might be TRBD1 (5 bases). Germline assignment: CDR1 SGHDN and CDR2 FVKESK. V was clipped by 5 bases and J by 1 base, with 19 bases between them. The CDR3 runs 17 residues. The CDR3 loop reads CASSDGKRSRGTDTQYF. The CDR3 DNA reads TGTGCCAGCAGCGACGGCAAGAGATCCAGGGGCACAGATACGCAGTATTTT.

The J gene is TRBJ2-2, the V gene TRBV27; 9 nucleotides agree with TRBD2. There are 14 residues in the CDR3. J lost 5 bases, V lost 10 bases, and 8 bases had no gene match. The germline CDR1 and CDR2 sequences are MNHEY and SMNVEV (reference sequence). The CDR3 loop is CATTELAGTGELFF. DNA of the CDR3: TGTGCCACCACGGAGCTAGCGGGGACCGGGGAGCTGTTTTTT.

The CDR3: CASSQDRVGYNSPLHF. The CDR3 DNA reads as TGTGCCAGCTCACAGGACAGGGTCGGCTATAATTCACCCCTCCACTTT. The genes are TRBV18 and TRBJ1-6, with TRBD1 identical over 8 bases. With V trimmed by 4 bases and J by 3 bases, 5 bases remained unmatched. CDR3 size: 16 residues. Per germline, CDR1 KGHSH and CDR2 LQKENI.

The rearrangement links TRBV5-1 to TRBJ2-7; 7 bases map to TRBD1. Germline assignment: CDR1 SGHRS and CDR2 YFSETQ. The CDR3 contains 14 residues. V lost 0 bases to trimming and J lost 6 bases; unmatched junction nucleotides: 6. Here the CDR3 reads CASSLGQGSSEQYF. As DNA, the CDR3 is TGCGCCAGCAGCTTGGGACAGGGATCGAGCGAGCAGTACTTC. Full variable domain (missing parts from reference TRBV5-1 and TRBJ2-7): KAGVTQTPRYLIKTRGQQVTLSCSPISGHRSVSWYQQTPGQGLQFLFEYFSETQRNKGNFPGRFSGRQFSNSRSEMNVSTLELGDSALYLCASSLGQGSSEQYFGPGTRLTVT.

This sequence joins TRBV7-9 and TRBJ1-6; D is unresolved. Germline V CDR1 and CDR2: SEHNR, FQNEAQ (reference sequence). Trimming shortened V by 5 bases and J by 9 bases, and 14 bases separated the two germline ends. CDR3 length equals 14 residues. Here the CDR3 DNA reads TGTGCCAGCAGCCCCCAACCCGGGGTTTCACCCCTCCACTTT. As protein: CASSPQPGVSPLHF.

The chain carries TRBV6-5 and TRBJ2-5; TRBD2 matches at 10 bases. CDR3 size: 16 residues. The V segment lost 4 bases and the J segment 5 bases; nucleotides outside the gene matches: 10. Germline CDR1 and CDR2: MNHEY and SVGAGI. Here the CDR3 reads CASSSLRAGGRETQYF. The CDR3, as DNA: TGTGCCAGCAGTTCTCTTCGAGCGGGGGGGCGGGAGACCCAGTACTTC.

The V call is TRBV7-9, the J call TRBJ2-7; TRBD1 aligns across 7 bases. Germline V CDR1 and CDR2: SEHNR, FQNEAQ (reference sequence). Unmatched junction bases numbered 8, after V lost 5 bases and J lost 4 bases. This CDR3 comprises 14 residues. The CDR3 coding sequence is TGTGCCAGCAGCCCCCGGGGCAGGGGGTACGAGCAGTACTTC. Translated, it gives CASSPRGRGYEQYF. The full variable domain, with the rest looked up from reference TRBV7-9 and TRBJ2-7, is DTGVSQNPRHKITKRGQNVTFRCDPISEHNRLYWYRQTLGQGPEFLTYFQNEAQLEKSRLLSDRFSAERPKGSFSTLEIQRTEQGDSAMYLCASSPRGRGYEQYFGPGTRLTVT.

V and J are TRBV12-2 and TRBJ1-5; the listed D gene, TRBD1, was not tested against the DNA. TRBV12-2 counts as a pseudogene. The CDR3 is 17 residues long. In DNA form, the CDR3 reads TGTGCAAGTCGCTTGGACAGGGGAGGCCATAGCAATCAGCCCCAGCATTTT. Translation gives CASRLDRGGHSNQPQHF.

This clone was observed a single time. The J gene is TRBJ2-7, the V gene TRBV5-4; possible D gene TRBD1, 5 bases. Germline values: CDR1 SGHNT, CDR2 YYREEE (reference sequence). Trimming pared 2 bases from V and 6 bases from J, leaving 12 bases between. The CDR3 is 13 residues long. CDR3 sequence reads: CASSLGAAVEQYF. CDR3 coding DNA: TGTGCCAGCAGCTTAGGGGCGGCGGTCGAGCAGTACTTC.

This chain joins TRBV4-1 and TRBJ2-7; 7 nucleotides agree with TRBD2. Germline CDR1 is MGHRA and CDR2 is YSYEKL. Trimming removed 4 bases from V and 3 bases from J; junction bases left unmatched: 12. There are 16 residues in the CDR3. The CDR3: CASSLRLGGIRYEQYF. The CDR3 bases are TGCGCCAGCAGCCTGAGACTGGGGGGGATTCGCTACGAGCAGTACTTC.

This clone has just one count. This chain joins TRBV6-5 and TRBJ2-3; 8 positions match TRBD2. The V gene's germline CDR1 is MNHEY and CDR2 SVGAGI. V shed 0 bases and J 2 bases; nucleotides not matched to a gene: 4. This CDR3 is 16 amino acids long. CDR3 bases: TGTGCCAGCAGTTACTCGGTAGCGGGGATCACAGATACGCAGTATTTT. Its protein is CASSYSVAGITDTQYF.

As DNA, the CDR3 is TGTGCCAGCAGTTTAAGGATGACTATTGGCTACACCTTC. It specifies CASSLRMTIGYTF. The V and J genes are TRBV28 and TRBJ1-2; D uncertain. The CDR3 is 13 residues long. V shed 2 bases and J shed 7 bases, with 11 bases lying between them. Germline CDR1 MDHEN, CDR2 SYDVKM.

The chain joins TRBV7-2 to TRBJ2-7, with 10 bases that match TRBD1. V lost 2 bases and J lost 4; bases outside the gene matches: 14. This CDR3 has 18 residues. The germline V gene has CDR1 SGHTA and CDR2 FQGNSA. CDR3 sequence reads: CASSLRGTGARVLYEQYF. In DNA, the CDR3 is TGTGCCAGCAGCTTACGCGGGACAGGGGCCCGAGTTTTGTACGAGCAGTACTTC.

The V and J genes are TRBV9 and TRBJ1-6, with D tentatively TRBD1 (5 bases). V lost 8 bases and J 7 bases, leaving 16 bases between the germline ends. The CDR3 length is 14 residues. The germline V gene encodes CDR1 SGDLS and CDR2 YYNGEE. CDR3 sequence (DNA): TGTGCCAGTTCAGGGTACTTGCGGAATTCACCCCTCCACTTT. As protein: CASSGYLRNSPLHF. The full variable domain, in which reference TRBV9 and TRBJ1-6 provide the parts outside the CDR3, is DSGVTQTPKHLITATGQRVTLRCSPRSGDLSVYWYQQSLDQGLQFLIQYYNGEERAKGNILERFSAQQFPDLHSELNLSSLELGDSALYFCASSGYLRNSPLHFGNGTRLTVT.

This chain links TRBV7-9 with TRBJ1-1; 10 bases map to TRBD1. CDR3 length equals 13 residues. The V gene end was trimmed by 4 bases and the J gene end by 10 bases; junction bases not matched to a gene: 6. Per the germline V gene, CDR1 is SEHNR and CDR2 is FQNEAQ (reference sequence). The CDR3 loop is CASSSDRGLGAFF. CDR3 sequence (DNA): TGTGCCAGCAGCTCCGACAGGGGGCTGGGAGCTTTCTTT.

The V and J genes are TRBV30 and TRBJ1-1; D is perhaps TRBD1 (5 bases). Trimming shortened V by 2 bases and J by 5 bases, and 15 bases separated the two germline ends. Germline CDR1 is GTSNPN and CDR2 is SVGIG (reference sequence). This CDR3 region has 14 residues. This CDR3 reads CAWSKGRGVTEAFF. The CDR3 nucleotides read TGTGCCTGGAGTAAGGGCCGGGGGGTTACTGAAGCTTTCTTT.

This clone appeared once. V gene TRBV19 combines with J gene TRBJ2-5; D is ambiguous. Trimming took off 4 bases at V and 2 bases at J, with 11 bases between the two ends. CDR1 LNHDA and CDR2 SQIVND come from the germline V gene (reference sequence). The CDR3 has 14 amino acids. Written as DNA, the CDR3 is TGTGCCAGTAGTAGAGATCACTCGCAAGAGACCCAGTACTTC. Translated: CASSRDHSQETQYF. Supplemented by reference TRBV19 and TRBJ2-5, the full variable domain reads DGGITQSPKYLFRKEGQNVTLSCEQNLNHDAMYWYRQDPGQGLRLIYYSQIVNDFQKGDIAEGYSVSREKKESFPLTVTSAQKNPTAFYLCASSRDHSQETQYFGPGTRLLVL.

The gene calls are TRBV18 and TRBJ2-7, with 10 positions matching TRBD2. The V gene's germline CDR1 is KGHSH and CDR2 LQKENI. The CDR3 sequence is 15 residues long. The V and J ends lost 3 bases and 5 bases, in that order; junction bases with no gene match: 7. The CDR3 sequence is CASSPVAGGLDEQYF. The CDR3 DNA sequence: TGTGCCAGCTCACCTGTAGCGGGGGGACTGGACGAGCAGTACTTC. Supplemented by reference TRBV18 and TRBJ2-7, the full variable domain reads NAGVMQNPRHLVRRRGQEARLRCSPMKGHSHVYWYRQLPEEGLKFMVYLQKENIIDESGMPKERFSAEFPKEGPSILRIQQVVRGDSAAYFCASSPVAGGLDEQYFGPGTRLTVT.

This chain connects TRBV2 to TRBJ2-7; TRBD1 aligns across 7 bases. Germline V gene sequence: CDR1 SNHLY, CDR2 FYNNEI. CDR3 size: 14 residues. V lost 3 bases to trimming and J lost 3 bases; unmatched junction nucleotides: 5. The CDR3 DNA sequence: TGTGCCAGCAGTGATCAGGGGGAAGGCTACGAGCAGTACTTC. Amino acids: CASSDQGEGYEQYF.